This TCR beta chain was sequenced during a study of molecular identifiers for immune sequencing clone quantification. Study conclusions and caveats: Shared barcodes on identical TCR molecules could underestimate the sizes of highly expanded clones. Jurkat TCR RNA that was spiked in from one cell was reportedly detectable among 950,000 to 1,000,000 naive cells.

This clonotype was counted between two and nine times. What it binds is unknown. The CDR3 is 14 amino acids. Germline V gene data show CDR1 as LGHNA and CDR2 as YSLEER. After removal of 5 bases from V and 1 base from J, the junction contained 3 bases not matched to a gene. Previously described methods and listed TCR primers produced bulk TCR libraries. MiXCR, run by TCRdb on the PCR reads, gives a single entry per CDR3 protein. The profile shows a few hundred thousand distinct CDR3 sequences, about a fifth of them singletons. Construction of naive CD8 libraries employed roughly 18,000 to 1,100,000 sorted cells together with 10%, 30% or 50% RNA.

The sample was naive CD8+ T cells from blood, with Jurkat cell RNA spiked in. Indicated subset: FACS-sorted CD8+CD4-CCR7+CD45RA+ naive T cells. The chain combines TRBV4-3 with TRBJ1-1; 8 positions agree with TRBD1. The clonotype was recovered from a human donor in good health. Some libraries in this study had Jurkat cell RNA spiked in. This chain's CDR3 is CASSKTGENTEAFF. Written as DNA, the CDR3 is TGCGCCAGCAGCAAGACAGGGGAGAACACTGAAGCTTTCTTT.